This T cell receptor beta chain was captured by sequencing in a study of T cells in localized non-small cell lung cancer. Study results and caveats: A median of about 52 clones ranked among the top 100 in tumor appeared in adjacent lung.

Comments on this clone: Its target is unknown.

Generated by immunoSEQ multiplex PCR, the TCRdb table keeps only in-frame clones and is missing some. Of 20,000 to 25,000 clones listed, about 88% were seen once; the top ten hold about 2.4%. The CDR3 is 13 amino acids. Germline CDR1 reads SGHRS; CDR2 reads YFSETQ. The V gene end was trimmed by 5 bases and the J gene end by 6 bases; junction bases not matched to a gene: 3. The sequencing here drew on peripheral blood, taken before any cancer treatment. The J gene is TRBJ2-1, the V gene TRBV5-1; the match to TRBD1 covers 9 bases. This TCR was recovered from a man between 40 and 70 years old with stage I lung adenocarcinoma. The CDR3 region is CASRTGGVNEQFF. In DNA, the CDR3 is TGCGCCAGCAGGACAGGGGGGGTCAATGAGCAGTTCTTC.